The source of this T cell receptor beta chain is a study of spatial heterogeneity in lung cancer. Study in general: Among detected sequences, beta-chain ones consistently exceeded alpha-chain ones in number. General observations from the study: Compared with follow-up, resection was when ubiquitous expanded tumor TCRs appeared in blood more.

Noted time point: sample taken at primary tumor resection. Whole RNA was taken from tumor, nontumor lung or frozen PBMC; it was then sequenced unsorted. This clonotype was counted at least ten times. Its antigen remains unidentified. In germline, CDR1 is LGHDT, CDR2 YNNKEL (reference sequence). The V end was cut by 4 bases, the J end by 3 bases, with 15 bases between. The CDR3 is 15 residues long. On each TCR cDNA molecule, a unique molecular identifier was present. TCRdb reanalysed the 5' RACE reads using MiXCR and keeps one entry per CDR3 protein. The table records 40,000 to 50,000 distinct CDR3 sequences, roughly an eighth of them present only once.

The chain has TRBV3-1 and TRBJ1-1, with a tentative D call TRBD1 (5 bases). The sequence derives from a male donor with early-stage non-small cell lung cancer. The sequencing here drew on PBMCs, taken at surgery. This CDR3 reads CASSLRGAGDTEAFF. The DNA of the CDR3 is TGTGCCAGCAGCCTCAGAGGGGCTGGGGACACTGAAGCTTTCTTT.